This T cell receptor (beta chain) stems from a study of beta chain features in type 1 diabetes. Across the whole study: What patients shared with healthy donors was a similar profile of age, gender and cell yields. Findings and caveats of the study: Equally in patients and controls, shorter templates might have been favored by PCR.

This clone was observed a few times. Its antigen is currently unknown. All of the isolated RNA was reverse transcribed, so expressed TCRB transcripts were sequenced. Read counts averaged roughly 3.7 million for samples of naive, central memory and regulatory T cells. Assay: immunoSEQ multiplex PCR; the TCRdb copy retains only in-frame clones and omits some. This table has 150,000 or so clones, 9.2% appearing once. This TCR was recovered from a man in his late teens or twenties in good health. Source material: central memory CD4+ T cells from blood.

The CDR3 loop reads CASSVAGPGQGSYGYTF. CDR3 in DNA: TGTGCCAGCAGCGTAGCGGGACCGGGACAGGGGAGTTATGGCTACACCTTC. V is TRBV9 and J is TRBJ1-2; TRBD1 aligns across 10 bases. The CDR3 loop spans 17 amino acids. The V and J ends lost 0 bases and 5 bases, in that order; junction bases with no gene match: 10. Germline V gene sequence: CDR1 SGDLS, CDR2 YYNGEE.